This is a list of T cell receptor beta chains from one sample in a study of T-cell reconstitution after alpha-beta-depleted transplantation in children. TCRdb fed the PCR reads into MiXCR, producing one record per CDR3 protein. The data contain 130,000 or so distinct CDR3 sequences, roughly 9% of them seen just once; the ten biggest clones take up more than 20%. The sequenced sample was PBMCs, mostly from graft donor cells, obtained 180 days after TCRalphabeta/CD19-depleted stem cell transplant. These receptors were taken from a girl in the first two years of life who had a stem cell transplant for combined immunodeficiency, so the T cells may come from the graft donor. Both conserved end residues are part of each CDR3. A D gene is named only where the DNA matches it firmly. Only some rows state a clone size, as once, few, many or a class for expanded clones.

D gene,clone size,J gene,V gene,CDR3 DNA,CDR3 protein
.,few,TRBJ2-5,TRBV29-1,TGCAGCGTTGAAGATCTGGAGACCCAGTACTTC,CSVEDLETQYF
.,.,TRBJ2-5,TRBV28,TGTGCCAGCAGTCTCATGGGGGGGGCTGAGACCCAGTACTTC,CASSLMGGAETQYF
.,few,TRBJ2-2,TRBV5-1,TGCGCCAGCAAGGAGCAGGTGGTTGCCGGGGAGCTGTTTTTT,CASKEQVVAGELFF
TRBD2,many,TRBJ2-5,TRBV27,TGTGCCAGCAGTCCGGGGCGGGGGACTAGCGGCCAAGAGACCCAGTACTTC,CASSPGRGTSGQETQYF
TRBD1,medium-sized,TRBJ2-1,TRBV27,TGTGCCAGCAGTTTAGGGACAGGGGCCCACAATGAGCAGTTCTTC,CASSLGTGAHNEQFF
TRBD1,.,TRBJ2-7,TRBV5-8,TGTGCCAGCAGCTTGTCGACAGGGGCGGGTTACGAGCAGTACTTC,CASSLSTGAGYEQYF
.,.,TRBJ2-3,TRBV5-6,TGTGCCAGCAGCCGGGGCCTCCCCCGAGATACGCAGTATTTT,CASSRGLPRDTQYF
TRBD1,many,TRBJ2-2,TRBV5-1,TGCGCCAGCAGCGCCCGGGACAGGGAAAAAGGCACCGGGGAGCTGTTTTTT,CASSARDREKGTGELFF
.,few,TRBJ1-5,TRBV12-3/TRBV12-4,TGTGCCAGCAGTCACCTCCCAGGTCTCGGGGAGCCCCAGCATTTT,CASSHLPGLGEPQHF
.,few,TRBJ2-7,TRBV10-3,TGTGCCATCAGTGTCGGTGGGCCGGGGGTGGGTTACGAGCAGTACTTC,CAISVGGPGVGYEQYF
.,few,TRBJ2-1,TRBV5-6,TGTGCCAGCAGCTTGTACTTAGCGGCAAGCTCCTACAATGAGCAGTTCTTC,CASSLYLAASSYNEQFF
.,few,TRBJ1-3,TRBV7-9,TGTGCCAGCAGCTTAGTTCTACCGATCTCTGGAAACACCATATATTTT,CASSLVLPISGNTIYF
TRBD2,.,TRBJ2-5,TRBV5-1,TGCGCCAGCAGCTTGAACGGGAGGGCGCGGGAGACCCTGTACTTC,CASSLNGRARETLYF
.,.,TRBJ2-3,TRBV9,TGTGCCAGCAGCATCTTCGGGCGGGACGGAGATACGCAGTATTTT,CASSIFGRDGDTQYF
.,many,TRBJ1-5,TRBV10-3,TGTGCCATCAGTGAGCGGGAAAGGGGAGATCAGCCCCAGCATTTT,CAISERERGDQPQHF
.,.,TRBJ2-7,TRBV3-1,TGTGCCAGCAGCCAAGGCCTTAGCTACGAGCAGTACTTC,CASSQGLSYEQYF
.,.,TRBJ2-3,TRBV20-1,TGCAGTGCAGCTCACAGGGTCGGGAGGACAGATACGCAGTATTTT,CSAAHRVGRTDTQYF
.,.,TRBJ2-1,TRBV29-1,TGCAGCGTTGTGATTGGGTCCTACAATGAGCAGTTCTTC,CSVVIGSYNEQFF
TRBD1,many,TRBJ1-2,TRBV7-2,TGTGCCAGCAGCCCGGGACAGGGGTACTATGGCTACACCTTC,CASSPGQGYYGYTF
.,.,TRBJ2-2,TRBV28,TGTGCCAGCAGTTTTTTGCTTGTTCGACAGCAGAACACCGGGGAGCTGTTTTTT,CASSFLLVRQQNTGELFF
TRBD2,.,TRBJ2-5,TRBV27,TGTGCCAGCAGTCCGAGAGGGACTAGCGGCCAAGAGACCCAGTACTTC,CASSPRGTSGQETQYF
.,.,TRBJ1-2,TRBV12-3/TRBV12-4,TGTGCCAGCAGTTTTTCGGGATATGGCTACACCTTC,CASSFSGYGYTF
.,few,TRBJ2-7,TRBV7-2,TGTGCCAGCAGCCTTCAAGTGGGGGACGAGCAGTACTTC,CASSLQVGDEQYF
TRBD2,.,TRBJ2-5,TRBV20-1,TGCAGTGCTAGAGATTGGGCTAGCGGGAGGGCCGGGGAGACCCAGTACTTC,CSARDWASGRAGETQYF
TRBD1,.,TRBJ1-5,TRBV7-2,TGTGCCAGCAGCTCGACAGGGAACGGATATAGCAATCAGCCCCAGCATTTT,CASSSTGNGYSNQPQHF
TRBD2,medium-sized,TRBJ2-7,TRBV12-3/TRBV12-4,TGCGCCAGCAGCTCGGGGACTAGCGGATACGAGCAGTACTTC,CASSSGTSGYEQYF
.,once,TRBJ2-1,TRBV5-4,TGTGCCAGCAGCTTGGATGCAGTAGAGTGGGACAATGAGCAGTTCTTC,CASSLDAVEWDNEQFF
.,many,TRBJ2-7,TRBV10-3,TGTGCCATCAGTGAGGGGTACTCCTACGAGCAGTACTTC,CAISEGYSYEQYF
TRBD1,.,TRBJ1-5,TRBV29-1,TGCAGCGTCCGGGACAGGGGGAGCAATCAGCCCCAGCATTTT,CSVRDRGSNQPQHF
.,many,TRBJ2-3,TRBV24-1,TGTGCCACCAGTGATTTACTATGGAATACGCAGTATTTT,CATSDLLWNTQYF
.,.,TRBJ2-4,TRBV6-5,TGTGCCAGCAGTTACGCGGCAGGGAAAAACATTCAGTACTTC,CASSYAAGKNIQYF
.,.,TRBJ1-3,TRBV10-3,TGTGCCATCAGTGACAGGGGAGCCGGAAACACCATATATTTT,CAISDRGAGNTIYF
TRBD2,.,TRBJ2-1,TRBV12-3/TRBV12-4,TGTGCCAGCAGTCCTTCCCAGCGGGAGTATAATGAGCAGTTCTTC,CASSPSQREYNEQFF
.,.,TRBJ2-7,TRBV20-1,TGCAGTGCTAGAGATTACAGGGTAAACCACTACGAGCAGTACTTC,CSARDYRVNHYEQYF
TRBD1,.,TRBJ2-3,TRBV20-1,TGCAGTGCCACGGTTCAGGGACAGGGTTTCACAGATACGCAGTATTTT,CSATVQGQGFTDTQYF
.,.,TRBJ2-3,TRBV5-1,TGCGCCAGCAGCTTCGAAGGGGGATTCCGCACAGATACGCAGTATTTT,CASSFEGGFRTDTQYF
.,few,TRBJ1-2,TRBV12-3/TRBV12-4,TGTGCCAGCAGGACGTTGGGAAAGGGCTATGGCTACACCTTC,CASRTLGKGYGYTF
.,.,TRBJ1-2,TRBV28,TGTGCCAGCAGTTTCGCCGACTTAACCTATGGCTACACCTTC,CASSFADLTYGYTF
.,.,TRBJ2-4,TRBV20-1,TGCAGTGCTAGCGGCAGGGCCCACATTCAGTACTTC,CSASGRAHIQYF
TRBD2,few,TRBJ2-7,TRBV30,TGTGCCTGGAGTGCTAGCGGGAGGGGATACGAGCAGTACTTC,CAWSASGRGYEQYF
TRBD2,many,TRBJ2-5,TRBV11-2,TGTGCCAGCAGCCCACGGACTAGCGGGTCTCCGGGTTGGGGAGAGACCCAGTACTTC,CASSPRTSGSPGWGETQYF
.,few,TRBJ1-1,TRBV27,TGTGCCAGGAGTAGTTCTTCGGACGTGCCGGGTGAAGCTTTCTTT,CARSSSSDVPGEAFF
TRBD2,few,TRBJ2-3,TRBV20-1,TGCAGTGCTAGGAAAGGGGTAGCGGGGTCGGGTACGCAGTATTTT,CSARKGVAGSGTQYF
.,.,TRBJ2-3,TRBV5-1,TGCGCCAGCAGCTTGGACAGTAACACAGATACGCAGTATTTT,CASSLDSNTDTQYF
TRBD1,many,TRBJ1-2,TRBV29-1,TGCAGCGTTGAAGCCCAGGGGGTGGACCGCCGGGGCTATGGCTACACCTTC,CSVEAQGVDRRGYGYTF
TRBD1,few,TRBJ2-2,TRBV20-1,TGCAGTGCTAGATCCCATTCCGGGACAGGGAACACCGGGGAGCTGTTTTTT,CSARSHSGTGNTGELFF
.,few,TRBJ2-7,TRBV10-2,TGCGCCAGCACTAAAAACGGGGCAGAACAGTACTTC,CASTKNGAEQYF
.,few,TRBJ1-1,TRBV5-6,TGTGCCAGCAGCTTTGGGGAGAACACTGAAGCTTTCTTT,CASSFGENTEAFF
.,.,TRBJ1-1,TRBV10-3,TGTGCCATCAGTGAGCCCGGGGGGGTCACTGAAGCTTTCTTT,CAISEPGGVTEAFF
.,many,TRBJ2-7,TRBV18,TGTGCCAGCTCACGAGGGACAGAGCAGTACTTC,CASSRGTEQYF
.,few,TRBJ1-4,TRBV6-1,TGTGCCAGCAGGAGTCAACAGGGAGGCGCGGAAAAACTGTTTTTT,CASRSQQGGAEKLFF
TRBD1,few,TRBJ2-5,TRBV20-1,TGCAGTGCTAGGGGACAGGGAGGAGAGACCCAGTACTTC,CSARGQGGETQYF